Listed below are T cell receptor beta chains from one sample, sequenced in a study of T-cell reconstitution after alpha-beta-depleted transplantation in children. One entry per CDR3 protein, called by TCRdb with MiXCR from the PCR reads. The repertoire holds about 370,000 distinct CDR3 sequences, about a fifth seen once, with 3.8% in the top ten. The input for sequencing was PBMCs from the stem cell graft donor, taken from the stem cell graft. These receptors were collected from a human donor who donated a stem cell graft to a child with acute myeloid leukemia. Both conserved end residues are part of each CDR3. The D gene is left open where the match is weak. Where a row states a size, it is once, few, many or the class of an expanded clone; other rows omit it.

clone_size | j_call | v_call | d_call | cdr3_nt | cdr3_aa
- | TRBJ2-7 | TRBV28 | - | TGTGCCAGCACCGCAACGAGGTGGAGGGGAAGCGAGCAGTACTTC | CASTATRWRGSEQYF
few | TRBJ2-1 | TRBV29-1 | - | TGCAGCGTTGATTCGGCCCGCGGGGACAATGAGCAGTTCTTC | CSVDSARGDNEQFF
many | TRBJ2-7 | TRBV29-1 | - | TGCAGCGTTGAAGGCAGGGAAGGCTACGAGCAGTACTTC | CSVEGREGYEQYF
many | TRBJ2-3 | TRBV29-1 | TRBD1 | TGCAGCGTTGCAGACAGGGGTCACACAGATACGCAGTATTTT | CSVADRGHTDTQYF
few | TRBJ2-7 | TRBV10-2 | - | TGCGCCAGCAGCCAGACATACCCCTACGAGCAGTACTTC | CASSQTYPYEQYF
- | TRBJ1-5 | TRBV11-2 | - | TGTGCCAACCCGACGGACGGTAAAAATCAGCCCCAGCATTTT | CANPTDGKNQPQHF
- | TRBJ2-3 | TRBV5-1 | - | TGCGCCAGCAGCCGCCGGGGGATTCCTTTCCAAAGCCTCACAGATACGCAGTATTTT | CASSRRGIPFQSLTDTQYF
- | TRBJ2-3 | TRBV5-1 | TRBD1 | TGCGCCAGCAGCTCTTTCTTTGGTTTACAGGGGCCAGATACGCAGTATTTT | CASSSFFGLQGPDTQYF
- | TRBJ2-7 | TRBV7-9 | - | TGTGCCAGCAGCTTAGACCGAGAGGGGCGCGAGCAGTACTTC | CASSLDREGREQYF
many | TRBJ1-1 | TRBV5-1 | TRBD1 | TGCGCCAGCAGTCGTACAGGGGATCTTACTGAAGCTTTCTTT | CASSRTGDLTEAFF
many | TRBJ2-2 | TRBV25-1 | - | TGTGCCAGCAGTGAATTGGACGGGGGCAGAAACACCGGGGAGCTGTTTTTT | CASSELDGGRNTGELFF
many | TRBJ2-7 | TRBV7-2 | - | TGTGCCAGCAGCTTAGGGGGTCTAATCAACGAGCAGTACTTC | CASSLGGLINEQYF
- | TRBJ1-2 | TRBV12-3/TRBV12-4 | TRBD1 | TGTGCCAGCAGTTTACGGCAGGGGGCGGATGGTGGCTACACCTTC | CASSLRQGADGGYTF
few | TRBJ2-5 | TRBV7-2 | - | TGTGCCAGCAGCTTAGCGGCGACTATGGTCGAGACCCAGTACTTC | CASSLAATMVETQYF
many | TRBJ1-5 | TRBV12-3/TRBV12-4 | - | TGTGCCAGCAGTTTGCAGACCAATCAGCCCCAGCATTTT | CASSLQTNQPQHF
many | TRBJ2-3 | TRBV20-1 | TRBD2 | TGCAGTGCTACCCTAGCGGGACGGAGCACAGATACGCAGTATTTT | CSATLAGRSTDTQYF
- | TRBJ2-3 | TRBV2 | - | TGTGCCAGCAGTGAAGCTTTGGGGGGCCTCACAGATACGCAGTATTTT | CASSEALGGLTDTQYF
- | TRBJ1-2 | TRBV29-1 | - | TGCAGCGTCCCCGGCCGGGATCTTGGCTACACCTTC | CSVPGRDLGYTF
few | TRBJ2-7 | TRBV20-1 | - | TGCAGTGCTAGAGATGATGCGGCGAGAGGGCCGGTCGAGCAGTACTTC | CSARDDAARGPVEQYF
many | TRBJ1-5 | TRBV12-3/TRBV12-4 | - | TGTGCCAGCAGTTTTCAAACTAATCAGCCCCAGCATTTT | CASSFQTNQPQHF
few | TRBJ2-3 | TRBV28 | TRBD2 | TGTGCCAGCAGTTTCTACAGCGGGGTTAGCACAGATACGCAGTATTTT | CASSFYSGVSTDTQYF
many | TRBJ1-4 | TRBV20-1 | TRBD1 | TGCAGTGCTAGGGAGAGATATCAGGGGGCCTTGGCTAATGAAAAACTGTTTTTT | CSARERYQGALANEKLFF
many | TRBJ2-5 | TRBV29-1 | - | TGCAGCGTTGAAAAGGGAGGGGGAGAGACCCAGTACTTC | CSVEKGGGETQYF
- | TRBJ2-7 | TRBV7-2 | - | TGTGCCAGCAGCTTAGCGGTAGCGTACCTCACCTACGAGCAGTACTTC | CASSLAVAYLTYEQYF
- | TRBJ2-7 | TRBV29-1 | - | TGCAGCCCCGCGGGCAGTCCATACGAGCAGTACTTC | CSPAGSPYEQYF
- | TRBJ1-3 | TRBV6-5 | - | TGTGCCAGCAGTTACAAGGGGGAAGGGAGAAACACCATATATTTT | CASSYKGEGRNTIYF
- | TRBJ2-7 | TRBV5-1 | TRBD1 | TGCGCCAGCAGCTCCGCGGACAGGGCCTCCTACGAGCAGTACTTC | CASSSADRASYEQYF
many | TRBJ2-3 | TRBV27 | - | TGTGCCAGCAGTTCTGACGGTAATACGCAGTATTTT | CASSSDGNTQYF
many | TRBJ1-5 | TRBV12-3/TRBV12-4 | - | TGTGCCAGCAGTTTATCGGCAGGGACCGGACAGCCCCAGCATTTT | CASSLSAGTGQPQHF
few | TRBJ1-1 | TRBV30 | - | TGTGCCTGGAGCAGAAGGAGGGGATTCACTGAAGCTTTCTTT | CAWSRRRGFTEAFF
- | TRBJ2-3 | TRBV12-3/TRBV12-4 | - | TGTGCCAGCAGATCCCGCGGGTGGGAGTGGAATAGCACAGATACGCAGTATTTT | CASRSRGWEWNSTDTQYF
- | TRBJ2-5 | TRBV7-9 | - | TGTGCCAGCAGCTTAGCGGTGGGGTTGGAGACCCAGTACTTC | CASSLAVGLETQYF
few | TRBJ2-7 | TRBV5-1 | TRBD1 | TGCGCCAGCAGCTTGGAGGGGGCGCACTACGAGCAGTACTTC | CASSLEGAHYEQYF
- | TRBJ1-2 | TRBV5-1 | - | TGCGCCAGCAGCTTGGCCATCAGCGAACTCTCTAACTATGGCTACACCTTC | CASSLAISELSNYGYTF
- | TRBJ1-2 | TRBV6-1 | - | TGTGCCAGCAGATTGACAGCGATTTCTAACTATGGCTACACCTTC | CASRLTAISNYGYTF
few | TRBJ1-5 | TRBV20-1 | - | TGCAGTGCTAGAACAGGAACCATTTTCCAGCATTTT | CSARTGTIFQHF
- | TRBJ2-3 | TRBV5-1 | TRBD2 | TGCGCCAGCAAGGCTAGCGGGAGCTCAGATACGCAGTATTTT | CASKASGSSDTQYF
- | TRBJ2-7 | TRBV11-2 | - | TGTGCCAGCAGCTCGCTCAGGGGGAGGAAAGGGCAGTACTTC | CASSSLRGRKGQYF
- | TRBJ2-6 | TRBV24-1 | - | TGTGCCACCAGCGAGGGCGTAAGAGCCAACGTCCTGACTTTC | CATSEGVRANVLTF
few | TRBJ2-1 | TRBV6-2/TRBV6-3 | - | TGTGCCAGCAGTTACTCGACGGAGGGGAATGAGCAGTTCTTC | CASSYSTEGNEQFF
few | TRBJ2-7 | TRBV9 | TRBD1 | TGTGCCAGCAGCGTAGGGGGACAGGGGGCCTACGAGCAGTACTTC | CASSVGGQGAYEQYF
- | TRBJ1-2 | TRBV10-3 | TRBD1 | TGTGCCATTTCTCCCTTGGACAGGGACGACTATGGCTACACCTTC | CAISPLDRDDYGYTF
few | TRBJ2-3 | TRBV12-3/TRBV12-4 | - | TGTGCCAGCAGGAAGACAGAATCTAGCACAGATACGCAGTATTTT | CASRKTESSTDTQYF
- | TRBJ1-5 | TRBV20-1 | - | TGCAGTGCTAGAGTTCGGGGGACTACAGGGTACCAGCCCCAGCATTTT | CSARVRGTTGYQPQHF
- | TRBJ2-7 | TRBV2 | - | TGTGCCAGCAGTGACGGGGGGCCAGGCTACGAGCAGTACTTC | CASSDGGPGYEQYF
- | TRBJ2-3 | TRBV12-3/TRBV12-4 | - | TGTGCCAGCAGTTTAATCACAGATACGCAGTATTTT | CASSLITDTQYF
- | TRBJ2-2 | TRBV5-1 | - | TGCGCCAGCAGCTTGGTTGGAGGATCGAACACCGGGGAGCTGTTTTTT | CASSLVGGSNTGELFF